These 2 T cell receptor beta chains were all obtained from the same sample, sequenced in a study of cytomegalovirus exposure and HLA in healthy donors. Data came from immunoSEQ multiplex PCR; TCRdb stores just in-frame clones and leaves some out. The sample lists some 350,000 clones; 75% to 90% were seen once. Input material: PBMCs. These receptors were collected from a woman in her 30s in good health and CMV-seropositive.

The sample holds a few counts of this clone. J is TRBJ1-6 and V is TRBV5-1; maybe TRBD1 (6 bases). Germline loops: CDR1 SGHRS, CDR2 YFSETQ. The germline V and J ends were trimmed by 4 bases and 5 bases, with 10 bases remaining between them. The CDR3 has 14 residues. CDR3 loop: CASSAGQDNSPLHF. CDR3 in DNA: TGCGCCAGCAGCGCGGGACAAGATAATTCACCCCTCCACTTT.

The V and J genes are TRBV10-1 and TRBJ1-4, with TRBD1 as a possible D gene (5 bases). The CDR3 runs to 17 residues. V shed 7 bases and J shed 4 bases, with 22 bases lying between them. CDR1 WNHNN and CDR2 SYGVQD come from the germline V gene (reference sequence). The CDR3 DNA reads as TGCGCCAGCACCCTATGGCCTTTTTGGGGGTTTAATGAAAAACTGTTTTTT. Amino acid sequence: CASTLWPFWGFNEKLFF.